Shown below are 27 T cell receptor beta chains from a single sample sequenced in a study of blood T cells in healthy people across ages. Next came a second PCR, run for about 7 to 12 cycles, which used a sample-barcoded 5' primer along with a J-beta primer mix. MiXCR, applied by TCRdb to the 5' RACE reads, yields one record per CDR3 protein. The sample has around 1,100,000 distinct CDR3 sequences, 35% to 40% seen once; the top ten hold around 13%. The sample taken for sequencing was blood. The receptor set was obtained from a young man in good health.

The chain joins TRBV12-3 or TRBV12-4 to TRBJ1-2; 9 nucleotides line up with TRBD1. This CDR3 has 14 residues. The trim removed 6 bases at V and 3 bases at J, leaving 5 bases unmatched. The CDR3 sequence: CASSRTGADYGYTF. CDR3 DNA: TGTGCCAGCAGCCGGACAGGGGCGGACTATGGCTACACCTTC.

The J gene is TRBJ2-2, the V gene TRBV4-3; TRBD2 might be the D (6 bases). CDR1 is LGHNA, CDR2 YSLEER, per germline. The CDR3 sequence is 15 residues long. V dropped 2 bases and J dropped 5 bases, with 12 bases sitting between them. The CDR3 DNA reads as TGCGCCAGCAGCCAATCGGGGGTAGGGACCGGGGAGCTGTTTTTT. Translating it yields CASSQSGVGTGELFF.

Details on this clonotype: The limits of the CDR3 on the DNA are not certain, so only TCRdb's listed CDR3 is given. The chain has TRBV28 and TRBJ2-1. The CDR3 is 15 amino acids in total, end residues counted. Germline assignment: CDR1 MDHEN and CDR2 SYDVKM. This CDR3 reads CASSFGQGSYNEEFF.

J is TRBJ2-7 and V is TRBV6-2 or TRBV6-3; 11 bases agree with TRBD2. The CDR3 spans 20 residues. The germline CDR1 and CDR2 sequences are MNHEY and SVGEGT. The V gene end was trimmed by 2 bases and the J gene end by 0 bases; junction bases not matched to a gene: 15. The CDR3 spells CASSYPSSGRRFGVSYEQYF. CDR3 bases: TGTGCCAGCAGTTACCCGTCTAGCGGGAGGAGGTTCGGGGTCTCCTACGAGCAGTACTTC.

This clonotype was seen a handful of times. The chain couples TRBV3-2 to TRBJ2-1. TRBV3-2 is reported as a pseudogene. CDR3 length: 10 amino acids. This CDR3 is CASRCNEQFF. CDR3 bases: TGTGCCAGCAGATGTAATGAGCAGTTCTTC.

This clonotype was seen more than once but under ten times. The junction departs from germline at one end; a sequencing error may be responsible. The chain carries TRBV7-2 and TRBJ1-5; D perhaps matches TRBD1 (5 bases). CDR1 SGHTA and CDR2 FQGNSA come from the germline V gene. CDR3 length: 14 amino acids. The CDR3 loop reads CASSLEQGNQPQHF. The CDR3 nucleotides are TGCGCCAGCAGCTTGGAGCAGGGTAACCAGCCCCAGCATTTT.

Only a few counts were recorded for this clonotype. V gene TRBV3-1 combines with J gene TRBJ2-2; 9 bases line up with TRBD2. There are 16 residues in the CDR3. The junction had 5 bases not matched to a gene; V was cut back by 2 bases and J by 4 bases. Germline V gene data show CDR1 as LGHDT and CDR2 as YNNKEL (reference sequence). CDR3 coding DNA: TGTGCCAGCAGCCAATTAGCGGGGGCCTCCACCGGGGAGCTGTTTTTT. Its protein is CASSQLAGASTGELFF.

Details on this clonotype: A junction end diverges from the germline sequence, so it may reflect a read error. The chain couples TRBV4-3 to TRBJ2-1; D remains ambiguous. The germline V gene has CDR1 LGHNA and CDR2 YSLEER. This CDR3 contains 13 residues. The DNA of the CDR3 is TGCGTCAGCAGCTTAGGAGAGAGCAATGAGCAGTTCTTC. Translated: CVSSLGESNEQFF.

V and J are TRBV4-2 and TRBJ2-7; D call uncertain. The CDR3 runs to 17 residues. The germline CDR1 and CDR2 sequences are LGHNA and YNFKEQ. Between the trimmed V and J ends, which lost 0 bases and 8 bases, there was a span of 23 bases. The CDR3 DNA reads TGTGCCAGCAGCCAAGATAAGGGTTACAGCTCCTACAATAAGCAGTACTTC. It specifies CASSQDKGYSSYNKQYF.

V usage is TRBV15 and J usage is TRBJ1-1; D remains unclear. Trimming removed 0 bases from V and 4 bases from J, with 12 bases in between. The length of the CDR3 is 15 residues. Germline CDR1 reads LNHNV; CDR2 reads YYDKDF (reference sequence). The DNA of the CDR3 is TGTGCCACCAGCAGAGAACCTGGAGGTAGCACTGAAGCTTTCTTT. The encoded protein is CATSREPGGSTEAFF.

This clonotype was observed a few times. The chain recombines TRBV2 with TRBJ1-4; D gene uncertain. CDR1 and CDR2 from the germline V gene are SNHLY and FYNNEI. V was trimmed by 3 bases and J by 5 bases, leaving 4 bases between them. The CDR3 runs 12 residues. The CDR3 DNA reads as TGTGCCAGCAGTGATTCCAATGAAAAACTGTTTTTT. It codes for CASSDSNEKLFF. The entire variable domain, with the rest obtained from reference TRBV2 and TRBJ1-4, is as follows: EPEVTQTPSHQVTQMGQEVILRCVPISNHLYFYWYRQILGQKVEFLVSFYNNEISEKSEIFDDQFSVERPDGSNFTLKIRSTKLEDSAMYFCASSDSNEKLFFGSGTQLSVL.

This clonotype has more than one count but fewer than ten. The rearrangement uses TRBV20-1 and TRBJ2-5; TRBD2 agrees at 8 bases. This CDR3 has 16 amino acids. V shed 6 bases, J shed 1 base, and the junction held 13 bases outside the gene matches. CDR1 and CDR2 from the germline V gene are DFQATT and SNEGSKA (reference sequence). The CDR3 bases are TGCAGTGCCGATTTAACTAGCGGCGGGGGCCAAGAGACCCAGTACTTC. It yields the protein CSADLTSGGGQETQYF.

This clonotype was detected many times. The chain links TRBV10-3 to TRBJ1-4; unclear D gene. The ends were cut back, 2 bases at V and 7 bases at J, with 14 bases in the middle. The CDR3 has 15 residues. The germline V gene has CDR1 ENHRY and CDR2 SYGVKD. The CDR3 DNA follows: TGTGCCATCAGTGAGGGTCAGGAAAAAGGTGAAAAACTGTTTTTT. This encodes CAISEGQEKGEKLFF.

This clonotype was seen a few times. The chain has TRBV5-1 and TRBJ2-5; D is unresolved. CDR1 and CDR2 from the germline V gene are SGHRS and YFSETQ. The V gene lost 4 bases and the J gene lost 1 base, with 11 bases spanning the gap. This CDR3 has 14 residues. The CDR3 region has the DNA TGCGCCAGCAGCCAAACACAGAGCCAAGAGACCCAGTACTTC. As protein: CASSQTQSQETQYF.

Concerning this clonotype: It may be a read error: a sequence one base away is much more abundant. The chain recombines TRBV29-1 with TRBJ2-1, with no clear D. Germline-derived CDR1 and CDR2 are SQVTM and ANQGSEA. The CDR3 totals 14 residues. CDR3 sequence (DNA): TGCGGCGTCTCCCCCCCCGGCACAGACAATGAGCAGTTCTTC. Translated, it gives CGVSPPGTDNEQFF.

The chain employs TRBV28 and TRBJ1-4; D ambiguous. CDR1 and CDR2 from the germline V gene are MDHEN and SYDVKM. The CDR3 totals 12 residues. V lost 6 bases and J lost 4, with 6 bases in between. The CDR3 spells CASRQLNEKLFF. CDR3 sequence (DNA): TGTGCCAGCAGACAGCTTAATGAAAAACTGTTTTTT.

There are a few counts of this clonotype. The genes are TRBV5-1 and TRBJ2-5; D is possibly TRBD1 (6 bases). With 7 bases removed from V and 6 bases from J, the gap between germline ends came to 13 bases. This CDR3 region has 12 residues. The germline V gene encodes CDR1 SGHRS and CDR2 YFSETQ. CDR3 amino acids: CASRNDRKTQYF. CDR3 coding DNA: TGCGCCAGCCGGAACGACAGGAAGACCCAGTACTTC.

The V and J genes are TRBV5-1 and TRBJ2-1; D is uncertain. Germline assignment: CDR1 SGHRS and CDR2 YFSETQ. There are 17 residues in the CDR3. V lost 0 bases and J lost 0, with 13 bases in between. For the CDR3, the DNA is TGCGCCAGCAGCTTGGCGTTGGGGTGGGCCTCCTACAATGAGCAGTTCTTC. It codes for CASSLALGWASYNEQFF. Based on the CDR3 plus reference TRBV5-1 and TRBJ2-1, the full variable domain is KAGVTQTPRYLIKTRGQQVTLSCSPISGHRSVSWYQQTPGQGLQFLFEYFSETQRNKGNFPGRFSGRQFSNSRSEMNVSTLELGDSALYLCASSLALGWASYNEQFFGPGTRLTVL.

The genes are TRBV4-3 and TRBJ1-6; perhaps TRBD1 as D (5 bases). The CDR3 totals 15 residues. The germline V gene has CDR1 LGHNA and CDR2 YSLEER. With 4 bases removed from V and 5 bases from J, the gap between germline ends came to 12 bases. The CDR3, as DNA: TGCGCCAGCAGCCCGGAAAGGGACCATAATTCACCCCTCCACTTT. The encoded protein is CASSPERDHNSPLHF.

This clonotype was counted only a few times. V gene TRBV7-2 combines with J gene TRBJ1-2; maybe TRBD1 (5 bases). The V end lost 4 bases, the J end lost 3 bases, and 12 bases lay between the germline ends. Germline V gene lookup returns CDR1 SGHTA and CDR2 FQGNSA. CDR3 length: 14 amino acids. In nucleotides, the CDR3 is TGTGCCAGCAGCTCCGGGACGGCTGACTATGGCTACACCTTC. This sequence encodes CASSSGTADYGYTF. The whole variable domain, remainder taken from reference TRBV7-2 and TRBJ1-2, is GAGVSQSPSNKVTEKGKDVELRCDPISGHTALYWYRQSLGQGLEFLIYFQGNSAPDKSGLPSDRFSAERTGGSVSTLTIQRTQQEDSAVYLCASSSGTADYGYTFGSGTRLTVV.

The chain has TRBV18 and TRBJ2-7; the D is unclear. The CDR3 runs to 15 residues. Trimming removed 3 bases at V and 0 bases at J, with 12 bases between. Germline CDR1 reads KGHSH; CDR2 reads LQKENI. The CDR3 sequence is CASSPAVISSYEQYF. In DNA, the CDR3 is TGTGCCAGCTCACCGGCCGTTATTAGCTCCTACGAGCAGTACTTC.

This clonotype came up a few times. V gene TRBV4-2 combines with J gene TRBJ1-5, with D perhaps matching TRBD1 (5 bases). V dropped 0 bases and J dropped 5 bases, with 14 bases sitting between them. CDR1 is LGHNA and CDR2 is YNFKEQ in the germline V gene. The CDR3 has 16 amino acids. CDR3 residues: CASSQESGALYQPQHF. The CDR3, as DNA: TGTGCCAGCAGCCAAGAGTCCGGGGCCCTCTATCAGCCCCAGCATTTT.

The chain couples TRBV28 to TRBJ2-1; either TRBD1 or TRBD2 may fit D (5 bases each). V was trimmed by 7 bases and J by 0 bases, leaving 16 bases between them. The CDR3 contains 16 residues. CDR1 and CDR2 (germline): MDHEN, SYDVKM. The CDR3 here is CASINFGGGSYNEQFF. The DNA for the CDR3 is TGTGCCAGCATAAATTTTGGGGGTGGCTCCTACAATGAGCAGTTCTTC.

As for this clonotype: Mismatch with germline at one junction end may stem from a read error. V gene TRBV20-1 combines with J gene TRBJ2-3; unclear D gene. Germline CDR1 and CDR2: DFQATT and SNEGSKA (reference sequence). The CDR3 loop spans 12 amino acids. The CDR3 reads CCANMDTDTQYF. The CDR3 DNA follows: TGCTGTGCTAATATGGATACAGATACGCAGTATTTT.

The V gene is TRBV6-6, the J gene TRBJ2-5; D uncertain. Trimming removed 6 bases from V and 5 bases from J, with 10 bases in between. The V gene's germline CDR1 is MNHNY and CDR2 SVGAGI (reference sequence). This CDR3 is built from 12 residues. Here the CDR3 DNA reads TGTGCCAGCAGGCCCCTCCGGGAGACCCAGTACTTC. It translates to CASRPLRETQYF.

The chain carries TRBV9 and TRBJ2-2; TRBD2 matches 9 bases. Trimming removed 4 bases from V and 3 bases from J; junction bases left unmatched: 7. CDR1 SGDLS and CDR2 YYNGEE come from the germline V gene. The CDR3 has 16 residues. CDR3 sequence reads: CASSPQLAGDTGELFF. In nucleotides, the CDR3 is TGTGCCAGCAGCCCCCAACTAGCGGGTGACACCGGGGAGCTGTTTTTT.

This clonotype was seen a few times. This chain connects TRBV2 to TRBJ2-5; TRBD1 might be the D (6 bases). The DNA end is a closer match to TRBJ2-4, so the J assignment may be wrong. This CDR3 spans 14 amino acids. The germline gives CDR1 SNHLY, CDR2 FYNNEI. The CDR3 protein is CASSADRLPNIQYF. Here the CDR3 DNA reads TGTGCCAGCAGTGCCGACAGGTTGCCAAACATTCAGTACTTC.